The source of this TCR beta chain is a study of T-cell memory formation after mild COVID-19. Study as a whole: For the most part, TCR clusters were specific to one donor.

TCRdb analysed the 5' RACE reads with MiXCR anew, one entry per CDR3 protein. The repertoire holds about 500,000 distinct CDR3 sequences, about a fifth seen once, with under 15% in the top ten. Study-wide results and limits: Clones that shrank (day 15 to 85) were balanced CD4/CD8, whereas later expanders leaned CD4+.

Trimming left V 2 bases short and J 9 bases short, with 8 bases between. CDR3 length: 12 residues. This clonotype has only a few counts. Its antigen is not known. The chain links TRBV23-1 to TRBJ2-1; no clear D. TRBV23-1 is known as an ORF, though its function is uncertain. This sequence originates from an adult woman who had mild COVID-19 (a few samples of this study predate the infection). Cell type and time point are not known. Sequencing used PBMCs or a T cell subset sorted from them (not recorded which). Written as DNA, the CDR3 is TGCGCCAGCAGTCAAAAAATTAGTGAGCAGTTCTTC. Translating gives CASSQKISEQFF.